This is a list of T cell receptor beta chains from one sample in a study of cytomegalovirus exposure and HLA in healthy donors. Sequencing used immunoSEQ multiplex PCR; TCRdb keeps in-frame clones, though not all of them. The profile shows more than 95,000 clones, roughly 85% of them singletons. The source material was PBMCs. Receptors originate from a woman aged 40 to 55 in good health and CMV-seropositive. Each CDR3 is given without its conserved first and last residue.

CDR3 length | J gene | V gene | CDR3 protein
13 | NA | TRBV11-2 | ASSTITGVSYEQY
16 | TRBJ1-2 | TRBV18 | ASSPLNPGRGRNYGYT
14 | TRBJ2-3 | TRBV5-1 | ASSLRTSGNADTQY
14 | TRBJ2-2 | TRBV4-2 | ASSQPLSGVTGELF
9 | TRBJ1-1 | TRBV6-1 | ASQFATEAF
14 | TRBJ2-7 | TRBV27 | ASIPQVSRMMREQY
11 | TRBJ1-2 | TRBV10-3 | AISATGAYGYT
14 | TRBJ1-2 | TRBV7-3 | ASSVTSSGQERGYT
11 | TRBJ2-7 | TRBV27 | ASSPGLPYEQY
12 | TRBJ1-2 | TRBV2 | ASIPEQENYGYT
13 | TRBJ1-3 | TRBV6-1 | ASSETGSSGNTIY
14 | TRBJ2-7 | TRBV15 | ATIHVLESKVYEQY
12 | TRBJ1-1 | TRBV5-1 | ASSLGRQNTEAF
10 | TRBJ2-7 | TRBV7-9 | SSSHDPQEQY
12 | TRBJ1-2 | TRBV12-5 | ASGLPTGAYGYT
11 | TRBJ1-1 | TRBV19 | ASTDSRNTEAF
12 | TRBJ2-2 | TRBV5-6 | ASSSTGYTGELF
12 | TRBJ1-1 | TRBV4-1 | ASSQDKGWTEAF
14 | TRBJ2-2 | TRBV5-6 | ASSLDVGGPTGELF